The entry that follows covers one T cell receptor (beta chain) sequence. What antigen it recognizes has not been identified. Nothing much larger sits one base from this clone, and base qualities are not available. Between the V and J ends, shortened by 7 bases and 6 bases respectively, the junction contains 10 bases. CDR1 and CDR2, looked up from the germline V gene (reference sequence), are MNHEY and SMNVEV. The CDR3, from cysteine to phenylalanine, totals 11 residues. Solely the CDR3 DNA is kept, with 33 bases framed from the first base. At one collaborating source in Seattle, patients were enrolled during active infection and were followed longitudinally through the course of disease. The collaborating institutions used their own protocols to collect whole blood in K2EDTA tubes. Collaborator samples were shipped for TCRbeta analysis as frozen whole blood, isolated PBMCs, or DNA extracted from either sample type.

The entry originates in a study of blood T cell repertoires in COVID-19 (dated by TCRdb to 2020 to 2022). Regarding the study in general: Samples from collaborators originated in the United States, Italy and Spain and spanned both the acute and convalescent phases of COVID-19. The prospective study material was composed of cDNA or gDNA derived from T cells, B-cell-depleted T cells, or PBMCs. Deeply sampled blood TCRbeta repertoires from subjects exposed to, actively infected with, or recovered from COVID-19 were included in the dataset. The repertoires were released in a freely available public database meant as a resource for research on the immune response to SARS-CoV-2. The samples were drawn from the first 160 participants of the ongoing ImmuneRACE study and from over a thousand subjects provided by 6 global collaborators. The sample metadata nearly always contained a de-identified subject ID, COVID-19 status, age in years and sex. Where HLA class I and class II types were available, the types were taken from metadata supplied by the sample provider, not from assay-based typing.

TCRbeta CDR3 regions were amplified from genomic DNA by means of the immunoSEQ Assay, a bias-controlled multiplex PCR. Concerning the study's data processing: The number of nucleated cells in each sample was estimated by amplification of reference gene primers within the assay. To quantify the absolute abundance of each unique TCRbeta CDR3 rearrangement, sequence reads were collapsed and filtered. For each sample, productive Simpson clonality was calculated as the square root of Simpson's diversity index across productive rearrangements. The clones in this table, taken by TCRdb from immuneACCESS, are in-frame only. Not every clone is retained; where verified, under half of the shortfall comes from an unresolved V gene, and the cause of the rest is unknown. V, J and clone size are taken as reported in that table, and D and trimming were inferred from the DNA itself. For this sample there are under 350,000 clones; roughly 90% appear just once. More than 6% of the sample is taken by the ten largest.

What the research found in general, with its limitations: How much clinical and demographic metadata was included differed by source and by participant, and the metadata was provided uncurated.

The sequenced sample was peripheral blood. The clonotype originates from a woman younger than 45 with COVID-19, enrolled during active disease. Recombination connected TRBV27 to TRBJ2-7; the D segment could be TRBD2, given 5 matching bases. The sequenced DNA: TGTGCCAGCACAGCCGGGGTCGAGCAGTACTTC. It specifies CASTAGVEQYF.